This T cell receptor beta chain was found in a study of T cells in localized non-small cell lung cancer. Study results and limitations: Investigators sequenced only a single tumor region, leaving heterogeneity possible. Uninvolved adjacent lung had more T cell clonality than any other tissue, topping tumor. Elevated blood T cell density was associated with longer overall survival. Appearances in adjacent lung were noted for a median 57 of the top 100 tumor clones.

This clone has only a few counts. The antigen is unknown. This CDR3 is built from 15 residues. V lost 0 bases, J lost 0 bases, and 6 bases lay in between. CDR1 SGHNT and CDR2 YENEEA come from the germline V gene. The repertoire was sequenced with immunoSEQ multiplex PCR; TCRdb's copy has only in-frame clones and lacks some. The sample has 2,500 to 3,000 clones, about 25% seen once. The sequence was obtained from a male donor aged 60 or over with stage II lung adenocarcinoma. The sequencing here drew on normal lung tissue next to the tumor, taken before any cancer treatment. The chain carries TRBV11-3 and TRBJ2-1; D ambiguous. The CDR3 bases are TGTGCCAGCAGCTTAGACTTTAGCTCCTACAATGAGCAGTTCTTC. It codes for CASSLDFSSYNEQFF.